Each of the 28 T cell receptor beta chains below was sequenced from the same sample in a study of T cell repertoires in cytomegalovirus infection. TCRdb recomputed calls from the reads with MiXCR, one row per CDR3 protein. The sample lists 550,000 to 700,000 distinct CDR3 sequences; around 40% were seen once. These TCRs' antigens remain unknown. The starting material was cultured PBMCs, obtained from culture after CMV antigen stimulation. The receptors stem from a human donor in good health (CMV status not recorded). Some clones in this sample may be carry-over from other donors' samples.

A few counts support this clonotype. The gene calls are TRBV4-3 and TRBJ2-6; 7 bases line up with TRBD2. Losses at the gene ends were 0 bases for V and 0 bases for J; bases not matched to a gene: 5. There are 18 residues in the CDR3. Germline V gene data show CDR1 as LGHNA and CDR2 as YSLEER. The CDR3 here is CASSQDGGSPSGANVLTF. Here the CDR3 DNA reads TGCGCCAGCAGCCAAGACGGCGGGAGTCCCTCTGGGGCCAACGTCCTGACTTTC.

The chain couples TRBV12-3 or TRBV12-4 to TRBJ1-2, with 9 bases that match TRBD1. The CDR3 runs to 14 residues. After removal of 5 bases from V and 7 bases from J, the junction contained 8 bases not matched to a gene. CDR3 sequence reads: CASSPDRGMFGYTF. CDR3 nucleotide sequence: TGTGCCAGCAGTCCTGACAGGGGGATGTTTGGCTACACCTTC.

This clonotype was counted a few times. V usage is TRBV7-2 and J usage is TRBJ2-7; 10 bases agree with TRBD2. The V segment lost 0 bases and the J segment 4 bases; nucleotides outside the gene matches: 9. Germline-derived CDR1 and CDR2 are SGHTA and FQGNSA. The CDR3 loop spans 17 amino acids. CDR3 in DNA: TGTGCCAGCAGCTTAGCGGCAGGAGCGGGGGGGGGGTACGAGCAGTACTTC. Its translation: CASSLAAGAGGGYEQYF.

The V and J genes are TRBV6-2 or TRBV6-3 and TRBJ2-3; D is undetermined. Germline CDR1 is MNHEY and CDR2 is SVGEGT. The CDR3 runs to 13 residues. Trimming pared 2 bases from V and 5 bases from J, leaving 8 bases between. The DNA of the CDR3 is TGTGCCAGCAGTTACGGAGTCCAAGATACGCAGTATTTT. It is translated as CASSYGVQDTQYF.

The CDR3 region has the DNA TGTGCCAGCACGCCATCACACAGGGCTTTCTACACCTTC. It yields the protein CASTPSHRAFYTF. This rearrangement joins TRBV7-2 to TRBJ1-2; possibly TRBD1 for D (6 bases). CDR1 SGHTA and CDR2 FQGNSA come from the germline V gene. The CDR3 has 13 amino acids. Trimming took off 7 bases at V and 10 bases at J, with 19 bases between the two ends.

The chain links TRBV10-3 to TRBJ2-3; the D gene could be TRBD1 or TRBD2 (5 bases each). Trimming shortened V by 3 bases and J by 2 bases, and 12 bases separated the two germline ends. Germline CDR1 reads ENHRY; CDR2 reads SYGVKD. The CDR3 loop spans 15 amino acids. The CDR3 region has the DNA TGTGCCATCAGTGACCGGGACGGAAACACAGATACGCAGTATTTT. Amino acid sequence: CAISDRDGNTDTQYF.

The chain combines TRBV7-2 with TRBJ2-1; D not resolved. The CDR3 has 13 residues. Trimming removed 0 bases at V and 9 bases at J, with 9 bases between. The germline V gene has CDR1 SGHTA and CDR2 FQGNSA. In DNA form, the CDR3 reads TGTGCCAGCAGCTTAGCCCCGACTCTTGAGCAGTTCTTC. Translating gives CASSLAPTLEQFF.

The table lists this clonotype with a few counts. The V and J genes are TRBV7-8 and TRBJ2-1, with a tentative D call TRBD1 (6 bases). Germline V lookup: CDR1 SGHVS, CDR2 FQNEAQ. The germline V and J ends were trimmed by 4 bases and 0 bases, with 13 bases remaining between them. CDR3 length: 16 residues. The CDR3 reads CASSYTDRISYNEQFF. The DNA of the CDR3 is TGTGCCAGCAGCTATACAGACAGGATCTCCTACAATGAGCAGTTCTTC.

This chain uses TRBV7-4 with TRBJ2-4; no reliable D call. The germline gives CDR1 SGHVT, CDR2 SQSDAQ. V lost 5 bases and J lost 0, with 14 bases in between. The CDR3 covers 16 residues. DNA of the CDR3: TGTGCCAGCAGCACTGCTGGACCCGAAGCCAAAAACATTCAGTACTTC. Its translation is CASSTAGPEAKNIQYF.

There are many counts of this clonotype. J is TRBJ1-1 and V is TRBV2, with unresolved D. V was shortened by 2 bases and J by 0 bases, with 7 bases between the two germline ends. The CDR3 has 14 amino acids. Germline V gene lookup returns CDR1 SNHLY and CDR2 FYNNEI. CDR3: CASSEPKMNTEAFF. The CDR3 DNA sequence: TGTGCCAGCAGTGAACCCAAAATGAACACTGAAGCTTTCTTT.

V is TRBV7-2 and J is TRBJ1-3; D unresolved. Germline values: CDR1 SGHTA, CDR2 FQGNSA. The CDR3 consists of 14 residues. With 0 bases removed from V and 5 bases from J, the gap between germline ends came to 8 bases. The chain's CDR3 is CASSLAGSRNTIYF. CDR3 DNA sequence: TGTGCCAGCAGCTTAGCGGGCAGTAGAAACACCATATATTTT. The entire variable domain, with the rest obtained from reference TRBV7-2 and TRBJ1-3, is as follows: GAGVSQSPSNKVTEKGKDVELRCDPISGHTALYWYRQSLGQGLEFLIYFQGNSAPDKSGLPSDRFSAERTGGSVSTLTIQRTQQEDSAVYLCASSLAGSRNTIYFGEGSWLTVV.

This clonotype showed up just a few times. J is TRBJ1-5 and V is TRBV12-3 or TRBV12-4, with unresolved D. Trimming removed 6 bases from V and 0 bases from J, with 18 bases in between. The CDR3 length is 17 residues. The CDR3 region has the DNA TGTGCCAGCAGCCCGAACGAGGGCGGATATAGCAATCAGCCCCAGCATTTT. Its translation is CASSPNEGGYSNQPQHF.

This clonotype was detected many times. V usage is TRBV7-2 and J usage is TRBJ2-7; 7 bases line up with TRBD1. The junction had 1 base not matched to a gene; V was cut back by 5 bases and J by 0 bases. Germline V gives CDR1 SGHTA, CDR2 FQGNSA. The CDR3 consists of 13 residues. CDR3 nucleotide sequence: TGTGCCAGCAGCCGACAGGGCTCCTACGAGCAGTACTTC. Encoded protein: CASSRQGSYEQYF.

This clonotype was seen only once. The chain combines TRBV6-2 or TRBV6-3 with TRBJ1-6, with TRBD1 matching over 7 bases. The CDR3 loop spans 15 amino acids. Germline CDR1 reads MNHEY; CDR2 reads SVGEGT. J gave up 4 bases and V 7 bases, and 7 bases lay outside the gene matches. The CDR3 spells CASNRQGAYNSPLHF. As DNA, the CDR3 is TGTGCCAGCAACAGACAGGGCGCTTATAATTCACCCCTCCACTTT.

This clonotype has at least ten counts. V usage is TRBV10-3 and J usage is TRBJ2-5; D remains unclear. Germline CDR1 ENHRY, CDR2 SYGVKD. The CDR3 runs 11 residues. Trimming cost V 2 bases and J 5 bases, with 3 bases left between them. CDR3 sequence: CAISEEETQYF. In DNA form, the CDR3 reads TGTGCCATCAGTGAGGAGGAGACCCAGTACTTC.

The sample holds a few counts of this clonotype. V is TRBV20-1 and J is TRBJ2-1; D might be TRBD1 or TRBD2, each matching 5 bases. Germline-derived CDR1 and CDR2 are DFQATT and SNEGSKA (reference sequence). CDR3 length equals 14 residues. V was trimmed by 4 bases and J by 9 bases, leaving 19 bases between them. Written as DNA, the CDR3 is TGCAGTGCTAATCGGGGCGATCTCGGCGGTGAGCAGTTCTTC. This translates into CSANRGDLGGEQFF.

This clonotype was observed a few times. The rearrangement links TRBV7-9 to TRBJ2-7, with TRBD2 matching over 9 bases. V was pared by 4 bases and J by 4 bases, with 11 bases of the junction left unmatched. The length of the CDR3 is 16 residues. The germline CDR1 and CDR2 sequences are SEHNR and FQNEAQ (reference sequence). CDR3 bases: TGTGCCAGCAGCTCTACTAGCGGGTCGACTTCATACGAGCAGTACTTC. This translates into CASSSTSGSTSYEQYF.

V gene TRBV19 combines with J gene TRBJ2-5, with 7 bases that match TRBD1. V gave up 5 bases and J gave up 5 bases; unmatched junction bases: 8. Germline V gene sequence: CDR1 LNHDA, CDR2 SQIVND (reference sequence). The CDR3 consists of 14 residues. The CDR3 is CASSVDRSIETQYF. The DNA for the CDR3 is TGTGCCAGTAGTGTGGACAGGAGTATTGAGACCCAGTACTTC.

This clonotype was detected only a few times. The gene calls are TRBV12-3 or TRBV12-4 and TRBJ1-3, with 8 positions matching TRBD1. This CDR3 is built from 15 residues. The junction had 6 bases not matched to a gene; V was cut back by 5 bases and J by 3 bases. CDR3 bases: TGTGCCAGCAGTGGAAGGACAGGGATTGGAAACACCATATATTTT. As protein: CASSGRTGIGNTIYF.

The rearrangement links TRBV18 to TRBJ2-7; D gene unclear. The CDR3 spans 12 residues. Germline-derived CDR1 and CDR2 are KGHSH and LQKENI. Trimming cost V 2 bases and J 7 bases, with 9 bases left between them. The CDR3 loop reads CASSPAAEEQYF. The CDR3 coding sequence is TGTGCCAGCTCACCAGCCGCGGAAGAGCAGTACTTC.

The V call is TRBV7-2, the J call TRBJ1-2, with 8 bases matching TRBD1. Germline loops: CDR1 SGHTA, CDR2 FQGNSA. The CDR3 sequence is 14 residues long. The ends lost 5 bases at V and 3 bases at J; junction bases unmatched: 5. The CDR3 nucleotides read TGTGCCAGCAGCCGACAGGGGACGGACTATGGCTACACCTTC. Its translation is CASSRQGTDYGYTF.

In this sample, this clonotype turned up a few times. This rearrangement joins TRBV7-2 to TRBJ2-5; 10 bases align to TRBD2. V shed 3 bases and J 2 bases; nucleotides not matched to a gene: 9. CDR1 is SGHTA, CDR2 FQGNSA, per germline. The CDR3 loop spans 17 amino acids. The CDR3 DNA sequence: TGTGCCAGCAGCTTGTCTAGTGGTAGCGGGGGGCAAGAGACCCAGTACTTC. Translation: CASSLSSGSGGQETQYF. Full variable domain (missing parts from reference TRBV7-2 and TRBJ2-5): GAGVSQSPSNKVTEKGKDVELRCDPISGHTALYWYRQSLGQGLEFLIYFQGNSAPDKSGLPSDRFSAERTGGSVSTLTIQRTQQEDSAVYLCASSLSSGSGGQETQYFGPGTRLLVL.

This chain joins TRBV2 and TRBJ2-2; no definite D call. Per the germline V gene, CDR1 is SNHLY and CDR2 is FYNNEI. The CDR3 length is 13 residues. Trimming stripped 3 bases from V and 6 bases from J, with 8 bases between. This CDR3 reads CASSEWSAGELFF. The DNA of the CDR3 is TGTGCCAGCAGTGAGTGGTCGGCCGGGGAGCTGTTTTTT.

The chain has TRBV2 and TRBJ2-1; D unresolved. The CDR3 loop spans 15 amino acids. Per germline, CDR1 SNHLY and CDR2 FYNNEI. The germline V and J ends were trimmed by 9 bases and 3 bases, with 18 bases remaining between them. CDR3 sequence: CASSDLAPSYNEQFF. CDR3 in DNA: TGTGCCAGTTCGGATTTGGCACCTAGCTACAATGAGCAGTTCTTC.

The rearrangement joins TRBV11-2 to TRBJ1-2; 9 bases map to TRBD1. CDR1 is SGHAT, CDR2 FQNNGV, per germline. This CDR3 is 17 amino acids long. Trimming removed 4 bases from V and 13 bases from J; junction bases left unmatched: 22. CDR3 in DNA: TGTGCCAGCAGCTCGGCCGGGACAGGGATCCCGTACGCGGGGTTCACCTTC. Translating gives CASSSAGTGIPYAGFTF.

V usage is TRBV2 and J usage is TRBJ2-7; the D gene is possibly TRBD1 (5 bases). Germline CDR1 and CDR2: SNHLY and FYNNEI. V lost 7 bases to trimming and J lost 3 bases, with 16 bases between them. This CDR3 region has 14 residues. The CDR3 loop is CASNSRGGLYEQYF. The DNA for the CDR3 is TGTGCCAGCAACTCTAGGGGTGGGCTCTACGAGCAGTACTTC.

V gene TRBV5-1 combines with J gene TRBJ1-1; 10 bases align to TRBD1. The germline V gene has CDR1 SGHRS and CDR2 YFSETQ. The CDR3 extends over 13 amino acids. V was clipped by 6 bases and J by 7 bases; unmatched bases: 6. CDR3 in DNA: TGCGCCAGCACCAAAGGGACAGGGGATGAAGCTTTCTTT. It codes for CASTKGTGDEAFF.

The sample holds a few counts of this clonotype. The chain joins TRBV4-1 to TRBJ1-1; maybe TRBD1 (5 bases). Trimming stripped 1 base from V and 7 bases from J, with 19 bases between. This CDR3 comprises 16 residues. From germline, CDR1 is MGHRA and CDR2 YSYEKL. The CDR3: CASSQVPGGDWNEAFF. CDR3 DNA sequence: TGCGCCAGCAGCCAAGTGCCCGGAGGGGACTGGAATGAAGCTTTCTTT.